The 10 T cell receptor beta chains given below trace back to one sample, sequenced in a study of blood T cell repertoires in COVID-19. Libraries were prepared by immunoSEQ multiplex PCR; TCRdb keeps only in-frame clonotypes and omits some of them. The table has 200,000 to 250,000 clones, around 85% seen once. The material sequenced was PBMCs or T cells enriched from blood (not recorded which). The receptors here all came from a woman in her forties with acute COVID-19.

In its sample, this clone was seen once. The rearrangement links TRBV4-2 to TRBJ1-1; maybe TRBD1 (5 bases). Germline V gene sequence: CDR1 LGHNA, CDR2 YNFKEQ. CDR3 length equals 15 residues. V lost 5 bases, J lost 0 bases, and 13 bases lay in between. CDR3 bases: TGTGCCAGCAGCTATACAGGACAAATGAACACTGAAGCTTTCTTT. This gives the protein CASSYTGQMNTEAFF.

V gene TRBV3-1 (or the pseudogene TRBV3-2) combines with J gene TRBJ1-6; weak D call: TRBD1 (5 bases). Germline values: CDR1 LGHDT, CDR2 YNNKEL (reference sequence). The CDR3 covers 12 residues. V dropped 1 base and J dropped 12 bases, with 7 bases sitting between them. In DNA, the CDR3 is TGTGCCAGCAGCCAAGCTCAGGGACCCCTCCACTTT. It specifies CASSQAQGPLHF.

A remark on this clone: An end of the junction does not agree with germline; a read error may underlie this. This chain joins TRBV7-9 and TRBJ2-1; 10 bases line up with TRBD2. CDR3 length: 12 amino acids. The germline V gene encodes CDR1 SEHNR and CDR2 FQNEAQ (reference sequence). The CDR3 sequence is CASSPSGRGGVF. Written as DNA, the CDR3 is TGTGCCAGCAGCCCAAGCGGGAGGGGAGGGGTCTTC.

V gene TRBV5-1 combines with J gene TRBJ2-6, with D perhaps matching TRBD1 (5 bases). Germline assignment: CDR1 SGHRS and CDR2 YFSETQ. CDR3 length: 15 amino acids. Trimming cost V 3 bases and J 2 bases, with 9 bases left between them. DNA of the CDR3: TGCGCCAGCAGCTCCCAGGGTGCTGGGGCCAACGTCCTGACTTTC. It yields the protein CASSSQGAGANVLTF.

The V call is TRBV9, the J call TRBJ2-5; the D gene is possibly TRBD2 (6 bases). Trimming took 4 bases from V and 7 from J, leaving 14 bases between them. There are 13 residues in the CDR3. The germline V gene encodes CDR1 SGDLS and CDR2 YYNGEE. CDR3 coding DNA: TGTGCCAGCAGCCGAACTCCGGAGGGGACCCAGTACTTC. Translating gives CASSRTPEGTQYF.

The J gene is TRBJ2-1, the V gene TRBV4-1; TRBD2 might be the D (6 bases). This CDR3 comprises 14 residues. In germline, CDR1 is MGHRA, CDR2 YSYEKL. The germline V and J ends were trimmed by 3 bases and 3 bases, with 9 bases remaining between them. The CDR3, as DNA: TGCGCCAGCAGCCACCGGGACTTCTACAATGAGCAGTTCTTC. Protein: CASSHRDFYNEQFF.

The rearrangement links TRBV9 to TRBJ2-1, with 9 nucleotides matching TRBD2. The CDR3 extends over 15 amino acids. The ends lost 2 bases at V and 7 bases at J; junction bases unmatched: 7. Germline values: CDR1 SGDLS, CDR2 YYNGEE. CDR3 DNA sequence: TGTGCCAGCAGCGTGGGGATCCTAGCGGGGAATGAGCAGTTCTTC. Its protein product is CASSVGILAGNEQFF. Drawing the rest from reference TRBV9 and TRBJ2-1, the complete variable domain is DSGVTQTPKHLITATGQRVTLRCSPRSGDLSVYWYQQSLDQGLQFLIQYYNGEERAKGNILERFSAQQFPDLHSELNLSSLELGDSALYFCASSVGILAGNEQFFGPGTRLTVL.

DNA of the CDR3: TGTGCCAGCAGCTTAGGCCCGACCTACGGGGAGCAGTACTTC. It codes for CASSLGPTYGEQYF. The V gene is TRBV11-1, the J gene TRBJ2-7, with unresolved D. The CDR3 sequence is 14 residues long. Germline CDR1 and CDR2: SGHAT and FQDESV (reference sequence). V lost 1 base and J lost 7, with 14 bases in between.

Only one count was recorded for this clone. This sequence joins TRBV24-1 and TRBJ1-5; 7 positions agree with TRBD1. The CDR3 runs 15 residues. CDR1 and CDR2 (germline): KGHDR, SFDVKD. Germline trimming cut 4 bases from V and 0 bases from J; bases unmatched to any gene: 2. CDR3 nucleotides: TGTGCCACCAGTGAGAGGGGGCTTAGCAATCAGCCCCAGCATTTT. This encodes CATSERGLSNQPQHF.

The chain is built from TRBV5-4 and TRBJ1-4; D call uncertain. This CDR3 has 14 amino acids. V was clipped by 4 bases and J by 7 bases, with 14 bases between them. The germline gives CDR1 SGHNT, CDR2 YYREEE (reference sequence). The CDR3 bases are TGTGCCAGCAGCCTAGAGGGTAGCACTGAAAAACTGTTTTTT. Encoded protein: CASSLEGSTEKLFF.